This TCR beta chain was captured by sequencing in a study of Ad26.COV2.S vaccination and SARS-CoV-2 variants. About the research overall: Intramuscularly, Ad26.COV2.S was given either once or twice, 56 days apart.

Whole-study findings and limits: Reportedly, spike-specific CD8+ and CD4+ T cell responses achieved substantial breadth once vaccination had taken place.

TCRdb's table, derived via immunoSEQ multiplex PCR, lists solely in-frame clones and lacks some. The repertoire holds 350,000 to 450,000 clones, over 75% seen once, with around 2% in the top ten. With 5 bases removed from V and 0 bases from J, the gap between germline ends came to 17 bases. Germline CDR1 reads MDHEN; CDR2 reads SYDVKM. The CDR3 consists of 16 residues. The treatment denotes: about 20 received Ad26.COV2.S at low or high dose, single or two shots; about five received placebo; per-sample allocation not given. It was on day 63 after the first vaccine or placebo injection that samples were taken. An Ad26 vector expressing Wuhan-strain SARS-CoV-2 spike constituted the vaccine. Note on this clone: The antigen is not known.

The material was peripheral blood, obtained in a trial of Ad26.COV2.S vaccine versus placebo. This receptor was identified in a person between 18 and 65 years old who received the Ad26.COV2.S COVID-19 vaccine or a placebo. This chain links TRBV28 with TRBJ2-7, with D perhaps TRBD1 (6 bases). The CDR3 loop is CASSTGLIGGSYEQYF. The CDR3 nucleotides are TGTGCCAGCAGTACGGGGCTTATAGGGGGCTCCTACGAGCAGTACTTC.